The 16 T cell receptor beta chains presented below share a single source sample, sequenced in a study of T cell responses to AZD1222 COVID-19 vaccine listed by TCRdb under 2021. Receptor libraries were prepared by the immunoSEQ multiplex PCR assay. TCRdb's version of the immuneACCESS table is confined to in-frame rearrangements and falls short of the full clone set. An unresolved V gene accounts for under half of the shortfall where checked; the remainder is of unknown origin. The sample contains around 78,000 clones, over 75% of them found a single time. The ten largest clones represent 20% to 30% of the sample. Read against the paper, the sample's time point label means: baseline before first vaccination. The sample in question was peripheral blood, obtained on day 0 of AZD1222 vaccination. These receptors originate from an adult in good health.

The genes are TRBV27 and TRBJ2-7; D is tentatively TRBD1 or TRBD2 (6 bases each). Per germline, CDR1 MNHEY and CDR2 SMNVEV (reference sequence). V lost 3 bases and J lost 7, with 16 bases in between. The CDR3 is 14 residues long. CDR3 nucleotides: TGTGCCAGCAGTTTCTCGGGGGCGGTTCGGGAGCAGTACTTC. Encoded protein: CASSFSGAVREQYF.

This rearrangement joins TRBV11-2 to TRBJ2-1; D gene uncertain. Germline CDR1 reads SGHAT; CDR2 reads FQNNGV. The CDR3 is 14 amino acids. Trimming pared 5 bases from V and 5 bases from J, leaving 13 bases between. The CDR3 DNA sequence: TGTGCCAGCAGCCTCAACACGAACGACAATGAGCAGTTCTTC. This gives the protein CASSLNTNDNEQFF.

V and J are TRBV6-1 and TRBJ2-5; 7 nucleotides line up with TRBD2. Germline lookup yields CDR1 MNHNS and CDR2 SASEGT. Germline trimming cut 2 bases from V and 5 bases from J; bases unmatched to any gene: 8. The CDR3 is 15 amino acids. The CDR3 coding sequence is TGTGCCAGCAGTGAAAGTTCGGGAGGTAGTGAGACCCAGTACTTC. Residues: CASSESSGGSETQYF.

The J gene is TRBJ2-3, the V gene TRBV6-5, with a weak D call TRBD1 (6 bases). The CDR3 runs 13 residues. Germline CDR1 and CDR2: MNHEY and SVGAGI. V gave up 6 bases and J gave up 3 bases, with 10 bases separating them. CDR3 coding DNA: TGTGCCAGCAGACTCACAGGGACAGATACGCAGTATTTT. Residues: CASRLTGTDTQYF.

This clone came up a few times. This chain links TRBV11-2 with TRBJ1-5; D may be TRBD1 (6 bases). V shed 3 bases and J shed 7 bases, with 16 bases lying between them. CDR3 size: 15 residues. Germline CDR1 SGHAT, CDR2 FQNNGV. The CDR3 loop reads CASSFTTGSRQPQHF. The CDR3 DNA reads TGTGCCAGCAGCTTTACCACAGGGTCAAGACAGCCCCAGCATTTT.

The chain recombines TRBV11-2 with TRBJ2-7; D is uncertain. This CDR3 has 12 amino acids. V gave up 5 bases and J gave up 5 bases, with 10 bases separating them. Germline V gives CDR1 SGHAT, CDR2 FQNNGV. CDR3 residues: CASSRIPDEQYF. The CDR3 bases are TGTGCCAGCAGCCGGATCCCCGACGAGCAGTACTTC.

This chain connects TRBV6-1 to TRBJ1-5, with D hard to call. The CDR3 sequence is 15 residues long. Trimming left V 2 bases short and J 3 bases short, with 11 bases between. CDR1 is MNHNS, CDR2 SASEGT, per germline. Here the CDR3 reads CASSEMGNDNQPQHF. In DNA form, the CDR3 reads TGTGCCAGCAGTGAAATGGGGAATGACAATCAGCCCCAGCATTTT.

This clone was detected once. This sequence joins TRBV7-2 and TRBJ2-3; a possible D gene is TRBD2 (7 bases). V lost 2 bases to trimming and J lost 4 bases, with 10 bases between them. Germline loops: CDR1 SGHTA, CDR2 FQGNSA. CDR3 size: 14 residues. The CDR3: CASSLLRGPDTQYF. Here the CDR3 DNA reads TGTGCCAGCAGCTTATTGCGGGGGCCAGATACGCAGTATTTT.

This CDR3 is CAGWGAQGAFF. The CDR3 DNA sequence: TGTGCCGGCTGGGGGGCGCAAGGAGCTTTCTTT. This chain connects TRBV27 to TRBJ1-1; tentative D call: TRBD1 (6 bases). This CDR3 contains 11 residues. Trimming pared 11 bases from V and 10 bases from J, leaving 17 bases between. Germline lookup yields CDR1 MNHEY and CDR2 SMNVEV (reference sequence).

The CDR3 sequence is CASGQTLLVTNEQFF. In DNA form, the CDR3 reads TGTGCCAGCGGTCAAACCCTGCTAGTCACCAATGAGCAGTTCTTC. The gene calls are TRBV7-2 and TRBJ2-1; D ambiguous. The V gene lost 8 bases and the J gene lost 6 bases, with 20 bases spanning the gap. The CDR3 is made up of 15 amino acids. Germline V gene data show CDR1 as SGHTA and CDR2 as FQGNSA.

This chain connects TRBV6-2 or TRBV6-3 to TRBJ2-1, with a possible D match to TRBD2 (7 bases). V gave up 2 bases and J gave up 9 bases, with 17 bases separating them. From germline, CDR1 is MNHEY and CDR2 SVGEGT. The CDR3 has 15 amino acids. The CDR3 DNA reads TGTGCCAGCAGTTACCGGGACCCAGGGGAGGGTGAGCAGTTCTTC. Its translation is CASSYRDPGEGEQFF.

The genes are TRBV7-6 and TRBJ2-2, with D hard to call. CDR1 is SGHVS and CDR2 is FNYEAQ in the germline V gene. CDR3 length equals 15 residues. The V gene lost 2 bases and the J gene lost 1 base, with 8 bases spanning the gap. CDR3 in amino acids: CASSLQALNTGELFF. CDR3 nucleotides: TGTGCCAGCAGCTTACAAGCGCTGAACACCGGGGAGCTGTTTTTT.

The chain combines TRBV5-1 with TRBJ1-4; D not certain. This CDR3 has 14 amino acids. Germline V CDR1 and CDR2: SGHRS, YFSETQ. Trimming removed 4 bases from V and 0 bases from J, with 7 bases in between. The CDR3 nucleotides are TGCGCCAGCAGCGTAGGTGCAACTAATGAAAAACTGTTTTTT. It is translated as CASSVGATNEKLFF.

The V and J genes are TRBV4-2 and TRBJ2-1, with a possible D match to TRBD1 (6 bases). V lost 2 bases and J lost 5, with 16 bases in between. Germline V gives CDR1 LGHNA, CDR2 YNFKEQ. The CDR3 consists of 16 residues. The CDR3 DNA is TGTGCCAGCAGCCAACGTGGGACAAACGCCCACAATGAGCAGTTCTTC. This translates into CASSQRGTNAHNEQFF.

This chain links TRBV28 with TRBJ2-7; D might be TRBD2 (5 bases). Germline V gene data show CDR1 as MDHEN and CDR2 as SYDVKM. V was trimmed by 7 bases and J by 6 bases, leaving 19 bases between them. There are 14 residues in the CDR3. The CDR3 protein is CASTISGPSAEQYF. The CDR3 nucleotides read TGTGCCAGCACAATCAGCGGTCCGTCGGCCGAGCAGTACTTC.

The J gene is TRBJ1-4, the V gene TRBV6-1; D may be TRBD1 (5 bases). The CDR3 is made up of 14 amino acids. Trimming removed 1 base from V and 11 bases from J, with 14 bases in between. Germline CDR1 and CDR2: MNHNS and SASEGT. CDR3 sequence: CASSEGQQTDKLFF. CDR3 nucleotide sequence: TGTGCCAGCAGTGAAGGACAGCAGACCGACAAACTGTTTTTT.